A selection of T cell receptor beta chains follows, all from one sample in a study of beta chain features in type 1 diabetes. Profiling relied on immunoSEQ multiplex PCR, and the TCRdb table lists in-frame clones only, not all of them. There are about 410,000 clones in the sample; roughly 14% occur only once, and under 0.04% lies in the top ten. The source material was naive CD4+ T cells from blood. The origin of the receptors is a man aged 25 to 40 in good health. Each CDR3 is given with its conserved first and last residue. D genes are given only for firm matches. A row's size may be missing; if present it is once, few, many or a size class.

j_gene: TRBJ1-5; abundance: few; v_gene: TRBV28; d_gene: NA; CDR3nt: TGTGCCAGCAGTTTGAGGGATCAGCCCCAGCATTTT; CDR3aa: CASSLRDQPQHF
j_gene: TRBJ1-2; abundance: few; v_gene: TRBV18; d_gene: NA; CDR3nt: TGTGCCAGCTCACCACGTAAACTGGATGGCTACACCTTC; CDR3aa: CASSPRKLDGYTF
j_gene: TRBJ1-2; abundance: NA; v_gene: TRBV30; d_gene: NA; CDR3nt: TGTGGGCTGGCGTCTGGGATCTATGGCTACACCTTC; CDR3aa: CGLASGIYGYTF
j_gene: TRBJ1-2; abundance: NA; v_gene: TRBV4-3; d_gene: TRBD1; CDR3nt: TGCGCCAGCAGCCAACTCGCCGGGACAGGAGCTAACTATGGCTACACCTTC; CDR3aa: CASSQLAGTGANYGYTF
j_gene: TRBJ2-7; abundance: NA; v_gene: TRBV7-9; d_gene: NA; CDR3nt: TGTGCCAGCAGCTTAGGGGACGGACCTTACGAGCAGTACTTC; CDR3aa: CASSLGDGPYEQYF
j_gene: TRBJ2-1; abundance: few; v_gene: TRBV7-3; d_gene: NA; CDR3nt: TGTGCCAGCAGCTTGTTTAATGAGCAGTTCTTC; CDR3aa: CASSLFNEQFF
j_gene: TRBJ1-1; abundance: few; v_gene: TRBV4-3; d_gene: NA; CDR3nt: TGCGCCAGCAGCCAAGACGAACAGTTCGGGGCTTTCTTT; CDR3aa: CASSQDEQFGAFF
j_gene: TRBJ2-3; abundance: NA; v_gene: TRBV5-1; d_gene: NA; CDR3nt: TGCGCCAGCAGAATGATCTGGACAGTAGATACGCAGTATTTT; CDR3aa: CASRMIWTVDTQYF
j_gene: TRBJ2-2; abundance: few; v_gene: TRBV5-1; d_gene: NA; CDR3nt: TGCGCCAGCAGCTTGGCGGTGAACACCGGGGAGCTGTTTTTT; CDR3aa: CASSLAVNTGELFF
j_gene: TRBJ1-2; abundance: NA; v_gene: TRBV15; d_gene: NA; CDR3nt: TGTGCCACCAGCAGAGATAAAAACTTCTATGGCTACACCTTC; CDR3aa: CATSRDKNFYGYTF
j_gene: TRBJ2-7; abundance: few; v_gene: TRBV6-5; d_gene: NA; CDR3nt: TGTGCCAGCAGCCCTTCCGGGCGCTACGAGCAGTACTTC; CDR3aa: CASSPSGRYEQYF
j_gene: TRBJ2-5; abundance: few; v_gene: TRBV7-8; d_gene: TRBD2; CDR3nt: TGTGCCAGTGAGACTAGCTTGGAGACCCAGTACTTC; CDR3aa: CASETSLETQYF
j_gene: TRBJ1-2; abundance: few; v_gene: TRBV4-3; d_gene: NA; CDR3nt: TGCGCCAGCAGCCCGACAGGACCTCAAGGGGGCTACACCTTC; CDR3aa: CASSPTGPQGGYTF
j_gene: TRBJ1-3; abundance: NA; v_gene: TRBV18; d_gene: TRBD1; CDR3nt: TGTGCCAGCTCGTGGGACAGTCTCTCTGGAAACACCATATATTTT; CDR3aa: CASSWDSLSGNTIYF
j_gene: TRBJ2-5; abundance: few; v_gene: TRBV6-5; d_gene: NA; CDR3nt: TGTGCCAGCAGGAACAGAGGAGATACCCAGTACTTC; CDR3aa: CASRNRGDTQYF
j_gene: TRBJ2-6; abundance: NA; v_gene: TRBV5-4; d_gene: NA; CDR3nt: TGTGCCAGCAGCCCCTCCTTTGTAGGCCACTCTGGGGCCAACGTCCTGACTTTC; CDR3aa: CASSPSFVGHSGANVLTF
j_gene: TRBJ2-5; abundance: NA; v_gene: TRBV11-3; d_gene: TRBD2; CDR3nt: TGTGCCAGGACTAGCGGGACGTACCAAGAGACCCAGTACTTC; CDR3aa: CARTSGTYQETQYF
j_gene: TRBJ1-2; abundance: NA; v_gene: TRBV7-2; d_gene: NA; CDR3nt: TGTGCCAGCAGCCAAGAGGGGTTCGCCTATGGCTACACCTTC; CDR3aa: CASSQEGFAYGYTF
j_gene: TRBJ2-2; abundance: few; v_gene: TRBV21-1; d_gene: NA; CDR3nt: TGTGCCAGCAGCTCTTATAGCTCAGAGTCCGTCACCGGGGAGCTGTTTTTT; CDR3aa: CASSSYSSESVTGELFF
j_gene: TRBJ2-7; abundance: few; v_gene: TRBV7-9; d_gene: NA; CDR3nt: TGTGCCAGCAGCCCCTCATCGCGGGACCCAAACTACGAGCAGTACTTC; CDR3aa: CASSPSSRDPNYEQYF
j_gene: TRBJ2-2; abundance: few; v_gene: TRBV6-5; d_gene: NA; CDR3nt: TGTGCCAGCAGTGCGGGACACCTTCAAACCGGGGAGCTGTTTTTT; CDR3aa: CASSAGHLQTGELFF
j_gene: TRBJ2-5; abundance: few; v_gene: TRBV9; d_gene: NA; CDR3nt: TGTGCCAGCAGCCCGGGGGACCACCGCCCAGAGACCCAGTACTTC; CDR3aa: CASSPGDHRPETQYF
j_gene: TRBJ1-2; abundance: NA; v_gene: TRBV6-5; d_gene: NA; CDR3nt: TGTGCCAGCAGGAATCCGGGGGGCGGCTACACCTTC; CDR3aa: CASRNPGGGYTF
j_gene: TRBJ2-1; abundance: NA; v_gene: TRBV18; d_gene: TRBD2; CDR3nt: TGTGCCAGCTCAACTGGGCTAGCGGGGACGGAGTTCTTC; CDR3aa: CASSTGLAGTEFF
j_gene: TRBJ2-5; abundance: few; v_gene: TRBV4-1; d_gene: NA; CDR3nt: TGCGCCAGCAGCCAAGGGGTTGGGACCCAGTACTTC; CDR3aa: CASSQGVGTQYF
j_gene: TRBJ1-1; abundance: NA; v_gene: TRBV7-9; d_gene: NA; CDR3nt: TGTGCCAGCAGCATCTGGGGCACTGAAGCTTTCTTT; CDR3aa: CASSIWGTEAFF